This entry lists 15 T cell receptor beta chains sequenced from one sample in a study of TIL therapy for anti-PD-1-resistant metastatic lung cancer. The libraries were made with immunoSEQ v3. Using immunoSEQ multiplex PCR, the repertoire was profiled, and TCRdb retains in-frame clones only, with some absent. The sample records more than 45,000 clones, more than 60% being singletons. As for time point: pre-treatment sample, taken before nivolumab and TIL therapy. The sequenced sample was blood, obtained at baseline. The receptor set was obtained from a person between 25 and 80 years old with non-small cell lung cancer.

V usage is TRBV29-1 and J usage is TRBJ2-1; 8 bases match TRBD2. J was trimmed by 1 base and V by 3 bases; bases with no gene match: 5. Germline CDR1 SQVTM, CDR2 ANQGSEA. This CDR3 is built from 15 residues. CDR3 nucleotides: TGCAGCGTTGACGTAGGCGGGAGGTCCTACAATGAGCAGTTCTTC. The encoded protein is CSVDVGGRSYNEQFF.

This clone turned up a few times. The rearrangement joins TRBV14 to TRBJ2-3; D perhaps matches TRBD2 (7 bases). CDR3 length equals 16 residues. Looked up from germline, CDR1 is SGHDN and CDR2 is FVKESK. V lost 3 bases and J 2 bases, leaving 15 bases between the germline ends. The CDR3 is CASSHFLGGATDTQYF. In DNA, the CDR3 is TGTGCCAGCAGCCATTTCTTGGGGGGGGCCACAGATACGCAGTATTTT. Filled out from reference TRBV14 and TRBJ2-3, the complete variable domain reads EAGVTQFPSHSVIEKGQTVTLRCDPISGHDNLYWYRRVMGKEIKFLLHFVKESKQDESGMPNNRFLAERTGGTYSTLKVQPAELEDSGVYFCASSHFLGGATDTQYFGPGTRLTVL.

The CDR3 reads CASSVMGDGYGYTF. The CDR3 DNA reads TGTGCCAGCAGCGTTATGGGGGACGGCTATGGCTACACCTTC. The chain couples TRBV9 to TRBJ1-2; D possibly corresponds to TRBD1 (5 bases). The V and J ends lost 2 bases and 4 bases respectively, with 12 bases between them. Germline V CDR1 and CDR2: SGDLS, YYNGEE. The CDR3 runs to 14 residues.

The V and J genes are TRBV7-2 and TRBJ2-1; 10 nucleotides align to TRBD1. V shed 7 bases, J shed 4 bases, and the junction held 4 bases outside the gene matches. The CDR3 sequence is 14 residues long. From germline, CDR1 is SGHTA and CDR2 FQGNSA. The DNA for the CDR3 is TGTGCCAGCACGAGGGACAGGGGTTACAATGAGCAGTTCTTC. Protein: CASTRDRGYNEQFF.

There are a few counts of this clone. The chain combines TRBV5-1 with TRBJ2-7, with 7 bases identical to TRBD2. The trim removed 2 bases at V and 4 bases at J, leaving 12 bases unmatched. Germline CDR1 and CDR2: SGHRS and YFSETQ. The CDR3 is made up of 16 amino acids. CDR3 in amino acids: CASSFEGGSMRYEQYF. In DNA, the CDR3 is TGCGCCAGCAGCTTTGAGGGAGGGTCTATGCGGTACGAGCAGTACTTC.

J is TRBJ1-2 and V is TRBV11-1; tentative D call: TRBD1 (6 bases). Germline assignment: CDR1 SGHAT and CDR2 FQDESV (reference sequence). The CDR3 totals 14 residues. The ends were cut back, 2 bases at V and 7 bases at J, with 14 bases in the middle. The CDR3, as DNA: TGTGCCAGCAGCTTATCTATTGGACAGACTGGCTACACCTTC. It is translated as CASSLSIGQTGYTF.

The rearrangement uses TRBV5-6 and TRBJ2-7; 10 bases match TRBD2. Trimming took 4 bases from V and 3 from J; bases not matched to a gene: 7. The CDR3 covers 15 residues. Germline values: CDR1 SGHDT, CDR2 YYEEEE. The CDR3 sequence is CASSRPGLANYEQYF. The CDR3 region has the DNA TGTGCCAGCAGCCGTCCGGGACTAGCGAACTACGAGCAGTACTTC. Using reference TRBV5-6 and TRBJ2-7 for the parts outside the CDR3, the full variable domain is DAGVTQSPTHLIKTRGQQVTLRCSPKSGHDTVSWYQQALGQGPQFIFQYYEEEERQRGNFPDRFSGHQFPNYSSELNVNALLLGDSALYLCASSRPGLANYEQYFGPGTRLTVT.

The J gene is TRBJ1-5, the V gene TRBV6-1; no firm D call. This CDR3 contains 14 residues. The V gene lost 8 bases and the J gene lost 7 bases, with 18 bases spanning the gap. Germline V gene data show CDR1 as MNHNS and CDR2 as SASEGT. The DNA of the CDR3 is TGTGCCAGCGGGAACCCCAGGCGAGTCCAGCCCCAGCATTTT. This gives the protein CASGNPRRVQPQHF.

The chain couples TRBV2 to TRBJ1-2; weak D call: TRBD1 (5 bases). CDR1 SNHLY and CDR2 FYNNEI come from the germline V gene. There are 16 residues in the CDR3. V was pared by 6 bases and J by 4 bases, with 21 bases between. Written as DNA, the CDR3 is TGTGCCAGCAGGGAACGGGGCCGCAGCATAGGCTATGGCTACACCTTC. The encoded protein is CASRERGRSIGYGYTF.

The V call is TRBV4-3, the J call TRBJ2-7; D not certain. Germline CDR1 LGHNA, CDR2 YSLEER. The ends were cut back, 1 base at V and 5 bases at J, with 3 bases in the middle. This CDR3 is built from 11 residues. CDR3 residues: CASSQGHEQYF. Written as DNA, the CDR3 is TGCGCCAGCAGCCAAGGGCACGAGCAGTACTTC.

This clone was observed once. This sequence joins TRBV7-7 and TRBJ2-3; 7 nucleotides align to TRBD2. This CDR3 has 16 amino acids. V lost 5 bases and J lost 3; bases outside the gene matches: 11. Germline V gene sequence: CDR1 SSHAT, CDR2 FNYEAQ (reference sequence). In DNA, the CDR3 is TGTGCCAGCAGCCGACGGGGAACGGGGGGTACAGATACGCAGTATTTT. Protein: CASSRRGTGGTDTQYF.

The gene calls are TRBV19 and TRBJ1-4; 8 bases map to TRBD1. CDR1 and CDR2 from the germline V gene are LNHDA and SQIVND (reference sequence). The CDR3 runs 15 residues. Trimming cost V 5 bases and J 8 bases; bases outside gene matches: 10. The CDR3 DNA reads as TGTGCCAGTAGTCTGACGACAGGGGTAGGGGAAAAACTGTTTTTT. Its translation: CASSLTTGVGEKLFF.

This clone was counted a single time. This chain connects TRBV11-2 to TRBJ2-1, with 7 bases fitting TRBD1. The CDR3 spans 14 residues. Per germline, CDR1 SGHAT and CDR2 FQNNGV. V gave up 5 bases and J gave up 3 bases; unmatched junction bases: 4. As DNA, the CDR3 is TGTGCCAGCAGCCCGGGACAGATCTACAATGAGCAGTTCTTC. This codes for CASSPGQIYNEQFF. The whole variable domain, filled in from reference TRBV11-2 and TRBJ2-1, reads EAGVAQSPRYKIIEKRQSVAFWCNPISGHATLYWYQQILGQGPKLLIQFQNNGVVDDSQLPKDRFSAERLKGVDSTLKIQPAKLEDSAVYLCASSPGQIYNEQFFGPGTRLTVL.

This clone has a handful of counts. The chain links TRBV30 to TRBJ2-2, with no clear D. This CDR3 has 11 amino acids. The ends were cut back, 1 base at V and 7 bases at J, with 4 bases in the middle. The V gene's germline CDR1 is GTSNPN and CDR2 SVGIG (reference sequence). For the CDR3, the DNA is TGTGCCTGGAGTGAAGGCGGGGAGCTGTTTTTT. As protein: CAWSEGGELFF.

The chain links TRBV7-2 to TRBJ1-1, with D hard to call. From germline, CDR1 is SGHTA and CDR2 FQGNSA. Trimming shortened V by 7 bases and J by 1 base, and 16 bases separated the two germline ends. The CDR3 is made up of 15 amino acids. CDR3 sequence (DNA): TGTGCCAGCACCCCCCCGCGTGGAGAGAACACTGAAGCTTTCTTT. It translates to CASTPPRGENTEAFF.